The source of this T cell receptor beta chain is a study of CD8 T cells in Susac syndrome. Healthy donors acted as controls, with matching for age and sex. The authors negatively isolated CD8+ and CD4+ T cells and FACS-enriched TEMRA cells. Concerning this clonotype: What it binds is not known.

A quantity of roughly 0.5 to 1 ug RNA underwent reverse transcription using random hexamers. The authors amplified TCR beta CDR3 across 54 Vbeta and 13 Jbeta using immunoSEQ multiplex PCR. From the immunoSEQ multiplex PCR reads, TCRdb called clonotypes with MiXCR, one entry per CDR3 protein. The sample has 95,000 or so distinct CDR3 sequences, approximately 92% seen once; the top ten hold roughly 0.32%. General study findings and limits: The study recognized that its TCR sequencing and HLA analysis covered a relatively small number of individuals.

The TCR comes from a human donor in good health. The sequenced sample was CD8+ T cells from PBMCs.

CDR3 coding DNA: TGTGCCAGCAGTTCCGGACGGATAGGCAATCAGCCCCAGCATTTT. Translating it yields CASSSGRIGNQPQHF. J is TRBJ1-5 and V is TRBV6-2 or TRBV6-3; no firm D call. Germline CDR1 and CDR2: MNHEY and SVGEGT. The CDR3 consists of 15 residues. Trimming stripped 4 bases from V and 2 bases from J, with 12 bases between.